This TCR beta chain was profiled in a study of response to subunit inactivated influenza vaccine. This clonotype occurred a few times. The antigen remains unidentified. Notes on the study in general: It was suggested by the authors that few new T cells are recruited by each seasonal influenza vaccination.

TCRdb itself ran the RT-PCR reads through MiXCR, one entry per CDR3 protein. Of 500,000 to 550,000 distinct CDR3 sequences listed, around 8% are singletons. Specimen: PBMCs from blood, collected around 2 years after vaccination. The receptor was isolated from a man between 50 and 75 years old who received an inactivated influenza vaccine.

CDR3 coding DNA: TGTGCCAGCAGCGTAGGGGGAGGGCGTGATGAAAAACTGTTTTTT. It is translated as CASSVGGGRDEKLFF. The chain recombines TRBV9 with TRBJ1-4; D remains ambiguous. V was trimmed by 0 bases and J by 6 bases, leaving 12 bases between them. Per the germline V gene, CDR1 is SGDLS and CDR2 is YYNGEE. CDR3 length equals 15 residues.